This T cell receptor (beta chain) was recovered during a study of T cells in localized non-small cell lung cancer. The protocol was immunoSEQ multiplex PCR, while the TCRdb copy is restricted to in-frame clones and leaves out a portion. The profile covers about 52,000 clones, with around nine tenths appearing a single time and about 15% taken by the ten largest. The CDR3 runs 14 residues. CDR1 LNHDA and CDR2 SQIVND come from the germline V gene (reference sequence). Trimming shortened V by 10 bases and J by 1 base, and 16 bases separated the two germline ends. Whole-study results and caveats: An association was observed between higher blood T cell density and longer overall survival. Analysis by sequencing included only one tumor region, so heterogeneity remains possible. Median approximately 58 top-100 tumor clones were shared with paired adjacent lung.

Worth noting for this clone: Its antigen is unknown.

The sequence was collected from a female donor with stage II lung adenocarcinoma. The chain employs TRBV19 and TRBJ1-1; possible D gene TRBD1, 5 bases. This sample comprised PBMCs, obtained before any cancer treatment. Written as DNA, the CDR3 is TGTGCCACCCTAGGGAGGGGTCGGAACACTGAAGCTTTCTTT. Encoded protein: CATLGRGRNTEAFF.